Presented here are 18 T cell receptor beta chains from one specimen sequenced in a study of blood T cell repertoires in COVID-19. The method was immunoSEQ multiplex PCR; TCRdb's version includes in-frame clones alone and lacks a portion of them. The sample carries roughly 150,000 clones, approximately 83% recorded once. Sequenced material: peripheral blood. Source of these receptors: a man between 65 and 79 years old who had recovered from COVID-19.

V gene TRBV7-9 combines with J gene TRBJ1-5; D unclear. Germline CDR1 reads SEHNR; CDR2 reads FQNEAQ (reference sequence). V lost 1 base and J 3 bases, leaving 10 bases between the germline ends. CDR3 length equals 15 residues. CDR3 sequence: CASSLGVGANQPQHF. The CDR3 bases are TGTGCCAGCAGCTTAGGTGTGGGAGCCAATCAGCCCCAGCATTTT. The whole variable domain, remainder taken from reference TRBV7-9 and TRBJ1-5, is DTGVSQNPRHKITKRGQNVTFRCDPISEHNRLYWYRQTLGQGPEFLTYFQNEAQLEKSRLLSDRFSAERPKGSFSTLEIQRTEQGDSAMYLCASSLGVGANQPQHFGDGTRLSIL.

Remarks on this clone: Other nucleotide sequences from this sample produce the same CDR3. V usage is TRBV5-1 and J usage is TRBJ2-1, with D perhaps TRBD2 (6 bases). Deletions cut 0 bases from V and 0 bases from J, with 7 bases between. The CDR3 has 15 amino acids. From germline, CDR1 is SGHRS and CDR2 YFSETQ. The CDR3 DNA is TGCGCCAGCAGCTTGGACGGGAGCTCCTACAATGAGCAGTTCTTC. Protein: CASSLDGSSYNEQFF.

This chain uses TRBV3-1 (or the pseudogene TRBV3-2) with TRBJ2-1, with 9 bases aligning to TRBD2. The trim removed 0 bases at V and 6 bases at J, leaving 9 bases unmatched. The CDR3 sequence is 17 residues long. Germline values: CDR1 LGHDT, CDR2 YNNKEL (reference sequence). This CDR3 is CASSQDSSGRIGNEQFF. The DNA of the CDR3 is TGTGCCAGCAGCCAAGATTCAAGCGGGAGGATCGGCAATGAGCAGTTCTTC.

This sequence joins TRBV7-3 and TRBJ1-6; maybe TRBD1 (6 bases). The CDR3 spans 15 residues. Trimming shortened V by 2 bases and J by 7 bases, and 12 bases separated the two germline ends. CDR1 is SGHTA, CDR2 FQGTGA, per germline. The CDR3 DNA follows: TGTGCCAGCAGCTTACTCCAGGGGACGAATTCACCCCTCCACTTT. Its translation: CASSLLQGTNSPLHF. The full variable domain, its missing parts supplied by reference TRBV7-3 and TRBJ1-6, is GAGVSQTPSNKVTEKGKYVELRCDPISGHTALYWYRQSLGQGPEFLIYFQGTGAADDSGLPNDRFFAVRPEGSVSTLKIQRTERGDSAVYLCASSLLQGTNSPLHFGNGTRLTVT.

The DNA of the CDR3 is TGCGCCAGCAGCTCCCAGGGGAGGGGGAACACTGAAGCTTTCTTT. This gives the protein CASSSQGRGNTEAFF. V gene TRBV5-1 combines with J gene TRBJ1-1, with D perhaps matching TRBD1 (6 bases). CDR3 length equals 15 residues. Deletions cut 3 bases from V and 1 base from J, with 13 bases between. The germline CDR1 and CDR2 sequences are SGHRS and YFSETQ.

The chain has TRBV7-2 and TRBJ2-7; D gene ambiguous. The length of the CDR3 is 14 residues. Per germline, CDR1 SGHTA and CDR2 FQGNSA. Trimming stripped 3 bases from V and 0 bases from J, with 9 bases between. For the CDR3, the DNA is TGTGCCAGCAGCTTTACTCAAAGCTCCTACGAGCAGTACTTC. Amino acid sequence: CASSFTQSSYEQYF.

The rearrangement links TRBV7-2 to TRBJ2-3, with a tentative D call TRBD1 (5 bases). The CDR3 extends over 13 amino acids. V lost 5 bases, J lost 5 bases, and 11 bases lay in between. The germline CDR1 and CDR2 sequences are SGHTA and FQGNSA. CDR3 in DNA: TGTGCCAGCAGCACACCCGGACAAGATACGCAGTATTTT. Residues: CASSTPGQDTQYF.

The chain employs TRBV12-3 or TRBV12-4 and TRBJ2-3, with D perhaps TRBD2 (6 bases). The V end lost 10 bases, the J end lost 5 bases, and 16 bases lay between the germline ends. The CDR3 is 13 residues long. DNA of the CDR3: TGTGCCACCCTACGTGCGGGATTAGATACGCAGTATTTT. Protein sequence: CATLRAGLDTQYF.

The CDR3 nucleotides are TGTGCCTGGAGTAGAGGGCAGGGGAGAAACACCATATATTTT. Translated: CAWSRGQGRNTIYF. This chain links TRBV30 with TRBJ1-3; the D gene is possibly TRBD1 (6 bases). This CDR3 is built from 14 residues. Germline V gives CDR1 GTSNPN, CDR2 SVGIG (reference sequence). V shed 2 bases and J shed 5 bases, with 13 bases lying between them. Drawing the rest from reference TRBV30 and TRBJ1-3, the complete variable domain is SQTIHQWPATLVQPVGSPLSLECTVEGTSNPNLYWYRQAAGRGLQLLFYSVGIGQISSEVPQNLSASRPQDRQFILSSKKLLLSDSGFYLCAWSRGQGRNTIYFGEGSWLTVV.

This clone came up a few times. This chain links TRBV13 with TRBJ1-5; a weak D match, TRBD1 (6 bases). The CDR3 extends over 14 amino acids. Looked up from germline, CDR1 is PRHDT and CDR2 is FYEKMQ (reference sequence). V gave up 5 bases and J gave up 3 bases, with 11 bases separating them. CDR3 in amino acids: CASSDSGDNQPQHF. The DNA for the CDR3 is TGTGCCAGCAGCGATTCAGGGGACAATCAGCCCCAGCATTTT.

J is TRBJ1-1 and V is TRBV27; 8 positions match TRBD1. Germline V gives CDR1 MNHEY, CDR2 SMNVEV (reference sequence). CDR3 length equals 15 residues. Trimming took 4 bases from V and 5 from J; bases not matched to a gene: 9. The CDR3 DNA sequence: TGTGCCAGCAGTTCCTACGGACAGGGTAATACTGAAGCTTTCTTT. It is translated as CASSSYGQGNTEAFF.

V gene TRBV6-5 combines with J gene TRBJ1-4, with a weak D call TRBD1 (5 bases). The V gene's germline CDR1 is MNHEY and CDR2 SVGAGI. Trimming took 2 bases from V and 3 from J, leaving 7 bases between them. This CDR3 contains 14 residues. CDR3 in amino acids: CASSYQGPNEKLFF. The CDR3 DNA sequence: TGTGCCAGCAGTTACCAGGGCCCTAATGAAAAACTGTTTTTT.

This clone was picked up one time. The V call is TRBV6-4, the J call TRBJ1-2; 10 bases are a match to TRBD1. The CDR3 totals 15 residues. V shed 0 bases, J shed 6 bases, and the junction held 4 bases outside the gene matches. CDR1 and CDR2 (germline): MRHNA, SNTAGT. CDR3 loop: CASSDSSGTGDGYTF. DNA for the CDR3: TGTGCCAGCAGTGACTCTTCCGGGACAGGGGATGGCTACACCTTC.

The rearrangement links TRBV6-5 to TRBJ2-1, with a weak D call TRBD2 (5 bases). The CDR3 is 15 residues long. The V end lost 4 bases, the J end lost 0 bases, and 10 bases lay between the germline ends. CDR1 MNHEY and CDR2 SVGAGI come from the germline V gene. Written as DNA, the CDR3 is TGTGCCAGCAGTTTAATAGCGTTCTCCTACAATGAGCAGTTCTTC. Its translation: CASSLIAFSYNEQFF.

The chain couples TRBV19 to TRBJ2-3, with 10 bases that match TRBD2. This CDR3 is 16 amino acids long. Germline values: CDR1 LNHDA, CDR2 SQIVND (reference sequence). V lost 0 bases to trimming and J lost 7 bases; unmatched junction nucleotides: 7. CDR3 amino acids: CASSIDASGSANTQYF. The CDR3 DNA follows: TGTGCCAGTAGTATAGATGCTAGCGGGAGTGCAAATACGCAGTATTTT.

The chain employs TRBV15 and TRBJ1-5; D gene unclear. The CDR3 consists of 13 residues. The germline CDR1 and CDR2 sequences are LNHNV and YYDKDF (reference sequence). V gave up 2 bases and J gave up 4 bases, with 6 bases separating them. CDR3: CATSRLYNQPQHF. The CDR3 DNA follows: TGTGCCACCAGCAGACTGTATAATCAGCCCCAGCATTTT.

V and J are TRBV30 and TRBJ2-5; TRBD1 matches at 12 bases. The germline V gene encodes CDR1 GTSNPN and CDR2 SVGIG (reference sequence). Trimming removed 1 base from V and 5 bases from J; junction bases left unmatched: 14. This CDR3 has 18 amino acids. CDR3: CAWSDQLGDRGLEETQYF. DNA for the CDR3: TGTGCCTGGAGTGATCAATTGGGGGACAGGGGGCTTGAGGAGACCCAGTACTTC.

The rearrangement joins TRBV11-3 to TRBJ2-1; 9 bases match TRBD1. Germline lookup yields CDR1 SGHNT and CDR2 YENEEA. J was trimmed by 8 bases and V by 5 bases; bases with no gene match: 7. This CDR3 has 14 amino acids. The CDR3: CASSLRTGDYEQFF. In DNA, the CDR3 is TGTGCCAGCAGCCTAAGGACAGGGGATTATGAGCAGTTCTTC. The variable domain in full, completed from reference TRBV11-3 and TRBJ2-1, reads EAGVVQSPRYKIIEKKQPVAFWCNPISGHNTLYWYLQNLGQGPELLIRYENEEAVDDSQLPKDRFSAERLKGVDSTLKIQPAELGDSAVYLCASSLRTGDYEQFFGPGTRLTVL.